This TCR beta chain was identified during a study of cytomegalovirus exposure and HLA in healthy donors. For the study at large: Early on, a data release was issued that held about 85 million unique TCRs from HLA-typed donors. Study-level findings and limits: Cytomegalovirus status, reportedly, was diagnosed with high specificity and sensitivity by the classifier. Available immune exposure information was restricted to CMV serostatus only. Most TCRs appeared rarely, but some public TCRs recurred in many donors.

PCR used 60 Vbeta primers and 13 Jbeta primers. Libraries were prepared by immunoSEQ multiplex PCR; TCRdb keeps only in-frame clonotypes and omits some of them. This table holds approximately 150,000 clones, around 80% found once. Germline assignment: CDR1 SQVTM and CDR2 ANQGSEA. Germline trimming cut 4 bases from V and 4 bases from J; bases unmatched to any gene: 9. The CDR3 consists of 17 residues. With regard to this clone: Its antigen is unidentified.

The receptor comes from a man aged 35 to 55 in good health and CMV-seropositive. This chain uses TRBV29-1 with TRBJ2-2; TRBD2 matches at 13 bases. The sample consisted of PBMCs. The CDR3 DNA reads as TGCAGCGTTGGGGGGGTTGGACTAGCGGGAGCCACCGGGGAGCTGTTTTTT. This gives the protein CSVGGVGLAGATGELFF.